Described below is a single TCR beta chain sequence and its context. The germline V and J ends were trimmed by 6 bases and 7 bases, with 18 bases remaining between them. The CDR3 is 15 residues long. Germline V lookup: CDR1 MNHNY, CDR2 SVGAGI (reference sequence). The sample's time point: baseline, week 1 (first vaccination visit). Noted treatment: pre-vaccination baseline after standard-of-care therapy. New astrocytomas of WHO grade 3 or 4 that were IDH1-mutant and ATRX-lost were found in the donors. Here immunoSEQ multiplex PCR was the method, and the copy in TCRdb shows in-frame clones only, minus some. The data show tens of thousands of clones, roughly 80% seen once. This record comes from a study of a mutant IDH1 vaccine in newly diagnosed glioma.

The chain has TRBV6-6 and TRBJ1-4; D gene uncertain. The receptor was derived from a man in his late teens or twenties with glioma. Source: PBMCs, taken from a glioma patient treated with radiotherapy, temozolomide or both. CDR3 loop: CASRHTVILGEKLFF. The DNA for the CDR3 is TGTGCCAGCAGGCATACAGTCATTTTGGGTGAAAAACTGTTTTTT.